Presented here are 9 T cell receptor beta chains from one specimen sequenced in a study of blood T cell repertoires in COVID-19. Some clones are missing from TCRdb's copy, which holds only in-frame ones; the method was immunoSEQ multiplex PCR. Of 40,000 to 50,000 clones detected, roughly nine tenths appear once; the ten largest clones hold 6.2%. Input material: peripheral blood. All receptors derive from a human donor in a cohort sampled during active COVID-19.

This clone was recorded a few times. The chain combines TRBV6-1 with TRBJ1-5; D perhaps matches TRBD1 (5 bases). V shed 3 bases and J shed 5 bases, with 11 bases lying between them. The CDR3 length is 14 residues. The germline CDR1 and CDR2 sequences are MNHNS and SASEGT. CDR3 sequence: CASSDAGNYQPQHF. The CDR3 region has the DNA TGTGCCAGCAGTGACGCAGGGAACTATCAGCCCCAGCATTTT.

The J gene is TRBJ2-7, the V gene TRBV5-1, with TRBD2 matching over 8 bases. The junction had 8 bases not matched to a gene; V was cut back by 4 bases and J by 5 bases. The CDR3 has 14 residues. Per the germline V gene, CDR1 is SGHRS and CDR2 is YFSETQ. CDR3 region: CASSTGLAPHEQYF. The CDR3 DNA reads TGCGCCAGCAGCACCGGACTAGCCCCCCACGAGCAGTACTTC. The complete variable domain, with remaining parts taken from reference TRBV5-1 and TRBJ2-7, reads KAGVTQTPRYLIKTRGQQVTLSCSPISGHRSVSWYQQTPGQGLQFLFEYFSETQRNKGNFPGRFSGRQFSNSRSEMNVSTLELGDSALYLCASSTGLAPHEQYFGPGTRLTVT.

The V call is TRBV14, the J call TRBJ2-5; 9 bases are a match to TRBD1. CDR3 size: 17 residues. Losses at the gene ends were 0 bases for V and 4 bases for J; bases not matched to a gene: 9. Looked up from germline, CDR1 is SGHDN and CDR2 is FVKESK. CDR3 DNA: TGTGCCAGCAGCCAAGAGAACTTCGCGACAGGGGGAGAGACCCAGTACTTC. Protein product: CASSQENFATGGETQYF.

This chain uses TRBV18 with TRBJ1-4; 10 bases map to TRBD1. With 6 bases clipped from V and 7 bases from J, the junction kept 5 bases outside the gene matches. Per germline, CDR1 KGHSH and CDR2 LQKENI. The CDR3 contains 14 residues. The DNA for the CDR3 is TGTGCCAGCTCCATCGGGACAGGGGTTGAAAAACTGTTTTTT. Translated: CASSIGTGVEKLFF.

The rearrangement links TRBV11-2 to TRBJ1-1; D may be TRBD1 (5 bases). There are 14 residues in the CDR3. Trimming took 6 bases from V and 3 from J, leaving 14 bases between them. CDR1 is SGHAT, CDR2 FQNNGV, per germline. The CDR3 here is CASSPQVEDTEAFF. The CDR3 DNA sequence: TGTGCCAGCAGTCCACAGGTAGAGGACACTGAAGCTTTCTTT.

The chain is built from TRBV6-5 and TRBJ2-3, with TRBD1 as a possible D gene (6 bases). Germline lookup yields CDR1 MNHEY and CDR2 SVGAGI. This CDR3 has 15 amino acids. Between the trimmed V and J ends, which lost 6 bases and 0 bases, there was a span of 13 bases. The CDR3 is CASSLSGASTDTQYF. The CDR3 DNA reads TGTGCCAGCAGCCTATCAGGGGCAAGCACAGATACGCAGTATTTT.

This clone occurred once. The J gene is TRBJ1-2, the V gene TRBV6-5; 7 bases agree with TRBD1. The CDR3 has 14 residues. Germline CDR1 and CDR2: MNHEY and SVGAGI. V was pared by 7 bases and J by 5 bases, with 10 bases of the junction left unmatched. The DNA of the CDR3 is TGTGCCAGCAACCCGTCGGGACAGCCATATGGCTACACCTTC. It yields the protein CASNPSGQPYGYTF.

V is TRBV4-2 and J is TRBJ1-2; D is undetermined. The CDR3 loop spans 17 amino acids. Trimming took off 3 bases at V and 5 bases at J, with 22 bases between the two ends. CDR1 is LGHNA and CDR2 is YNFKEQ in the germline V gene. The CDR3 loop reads CASSQSIGEVRSYGYTF. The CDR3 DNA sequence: TGTGCCAGCAGCCAGTCGATAGGAGAAGTAAGGTCGTATGGCTACACCTTC.

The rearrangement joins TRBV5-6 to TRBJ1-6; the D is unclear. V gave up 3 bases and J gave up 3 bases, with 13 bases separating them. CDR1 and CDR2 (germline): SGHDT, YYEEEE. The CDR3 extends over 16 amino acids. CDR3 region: CASSSRRRGYNSPLHF. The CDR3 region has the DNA TGTGCCAGCAGCTCCAGACGACGGGGCTATAATTCACCCCTCCACTTT.